This T cell receptor beta chain appears in the sequencing data of a study of blood T cell repertoires in COVID-19. Whole-study context: There were acute and convalescent COVID-19 samples, and they came from the United States, Italy and Spain. Sources were T cells, B-cell-depleted T cells, or PBMCs; the material itself was cDNA or gDNA.

In the original analysis: For nucleated cells, counts were estimated from reference gene primer amplification. Only in-frame clones appear in the TCRdb table, and some are missing; sequencing was by immunoSEQ multiplex PCR. V, J and clone size derive from that table, while D and trimming were established from the DNA sequence. The repertoire holds 85,000 to 100,000 clones, with 85% to 90% as singletons. Enrolled during active infection, Seattle patients were then followed longitudinally. The germline CDR1 and CDR2 sequences are SNHLY and FYNNEI. Trimming removed 6 bases from V and 3 bases from J, with 12 bases in between. There are 15 residues in the CDR3.

The receptor's source is a man aged 50-59 years with COVID-19, enrolled during active disease. Source material: peripheral blood. The V call is TRBV2, the J call TRBJ1-6; a possible D gene is TRBD1 (6 bases). The CDR3 is CASSRGQNYNSPLHF. CDR3 coding DNA: TGTGCCAGCAGCCGCGGACAGAACTATAATTCACCCCTCCACTTT.